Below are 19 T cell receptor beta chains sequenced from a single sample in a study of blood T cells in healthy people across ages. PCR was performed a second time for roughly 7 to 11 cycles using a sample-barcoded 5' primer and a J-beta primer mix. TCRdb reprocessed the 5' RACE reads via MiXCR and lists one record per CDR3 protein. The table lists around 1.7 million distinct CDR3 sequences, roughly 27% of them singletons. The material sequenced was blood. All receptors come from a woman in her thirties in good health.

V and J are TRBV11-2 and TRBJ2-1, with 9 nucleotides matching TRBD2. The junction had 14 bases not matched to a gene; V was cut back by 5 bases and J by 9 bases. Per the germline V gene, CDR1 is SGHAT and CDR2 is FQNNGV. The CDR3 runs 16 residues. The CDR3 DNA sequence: TGTGCCAGCAGCGGTTTAGCGGGGGCCAAGGGGAGTGAGCAGTTCTTC. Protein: CASSGLAGAKGSEQFF.

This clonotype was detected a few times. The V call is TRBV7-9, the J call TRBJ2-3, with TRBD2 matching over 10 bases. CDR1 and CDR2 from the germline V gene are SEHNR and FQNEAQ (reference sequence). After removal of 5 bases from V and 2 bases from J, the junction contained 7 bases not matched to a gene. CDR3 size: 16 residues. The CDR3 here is CASSPRTSGLTDTQYF. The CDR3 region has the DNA TGTGCCAGCAGCCCCCGGACTAGCGGACTCACAGATACGCAGTATTTT.

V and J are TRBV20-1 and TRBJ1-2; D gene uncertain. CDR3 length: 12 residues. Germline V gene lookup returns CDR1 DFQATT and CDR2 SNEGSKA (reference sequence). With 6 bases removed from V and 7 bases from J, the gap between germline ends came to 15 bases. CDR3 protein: CSAPNSEVGYTF. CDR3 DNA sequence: TGCAGTGCACCCAATTCAGAGGTTGGCTACACCTTC.

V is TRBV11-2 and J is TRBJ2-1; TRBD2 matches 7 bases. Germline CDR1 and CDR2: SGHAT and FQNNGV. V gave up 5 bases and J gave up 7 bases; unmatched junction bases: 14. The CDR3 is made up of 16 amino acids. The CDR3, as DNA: TGTGCCAGCAGCCCACGGACTTGCGGGAGAGCGAATGAGCAGTTCTTC. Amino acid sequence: CASSPRTCGRANEQFF.

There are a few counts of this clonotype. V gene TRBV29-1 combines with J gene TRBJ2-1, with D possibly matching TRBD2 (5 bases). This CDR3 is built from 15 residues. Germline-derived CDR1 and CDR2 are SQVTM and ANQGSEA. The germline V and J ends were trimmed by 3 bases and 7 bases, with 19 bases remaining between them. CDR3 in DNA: TGCAGCGTTGAGGCGAGTAAACTAGTCAGAAATGAGCAGTTCTTC. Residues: CSVEASKLVRNEQFF.

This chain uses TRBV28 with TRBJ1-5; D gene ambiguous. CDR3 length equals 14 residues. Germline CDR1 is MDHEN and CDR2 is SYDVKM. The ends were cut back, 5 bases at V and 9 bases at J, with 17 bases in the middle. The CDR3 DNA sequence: TGTGCCAGCAGTATAGGTGGTCGAGATCGGCCCCAGCATTTT. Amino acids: CASSIGGRDRPQHF.

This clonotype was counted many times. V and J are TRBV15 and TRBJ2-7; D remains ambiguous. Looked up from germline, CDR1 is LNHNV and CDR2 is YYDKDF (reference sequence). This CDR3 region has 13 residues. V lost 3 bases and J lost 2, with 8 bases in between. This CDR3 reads CATSSNRPYEQYF. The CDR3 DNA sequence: TGTGCCACCAGCAGTAACCGCCCCTACGAGCAGTACTTC.

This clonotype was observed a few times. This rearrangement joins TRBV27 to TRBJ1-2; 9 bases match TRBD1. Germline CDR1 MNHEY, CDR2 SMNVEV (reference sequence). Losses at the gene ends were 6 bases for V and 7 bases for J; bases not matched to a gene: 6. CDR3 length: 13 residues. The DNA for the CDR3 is TGTGCCAGCAGAGAACAGGGGGCCCTTGGCTACACCTTC. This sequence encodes CASREQGALGYTF.

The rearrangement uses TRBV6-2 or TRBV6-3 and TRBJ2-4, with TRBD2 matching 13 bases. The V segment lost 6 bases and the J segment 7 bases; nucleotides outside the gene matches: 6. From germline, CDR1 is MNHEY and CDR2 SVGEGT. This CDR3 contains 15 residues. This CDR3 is CASSGLAGAGNIQYF. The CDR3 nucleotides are TGTGCCAGCAGCGGACTAGCGGGAGCGGGCAACATTCAGTACTTC.

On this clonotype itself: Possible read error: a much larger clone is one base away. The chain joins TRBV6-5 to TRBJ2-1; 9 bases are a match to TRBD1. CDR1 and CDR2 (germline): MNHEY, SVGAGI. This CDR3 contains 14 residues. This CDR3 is CAGSLGQGRDEQFF. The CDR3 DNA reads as TGTGCCGGCAGTCTGGGACAGGGTAGGGATGAGCAGTTCTTC.

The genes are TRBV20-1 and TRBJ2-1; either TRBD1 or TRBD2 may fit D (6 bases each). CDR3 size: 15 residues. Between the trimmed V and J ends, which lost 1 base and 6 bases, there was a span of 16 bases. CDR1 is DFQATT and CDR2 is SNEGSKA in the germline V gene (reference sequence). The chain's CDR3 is CSARVRGRWVNEQFF. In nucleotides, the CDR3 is TGCAGTGCTAGAGTTAGGGGGAGGTGGGTCAATGAGCAGTTCTTC.

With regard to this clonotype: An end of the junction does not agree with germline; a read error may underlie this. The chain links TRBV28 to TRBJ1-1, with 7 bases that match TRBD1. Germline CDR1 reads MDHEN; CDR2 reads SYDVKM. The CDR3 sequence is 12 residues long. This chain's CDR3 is CTSRTGYTEAFF. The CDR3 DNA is TGCACCAGCAGGACAGGTTACACTGAAGCTTTCTTT. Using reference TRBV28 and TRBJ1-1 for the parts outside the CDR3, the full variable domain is DVKVTQSSRYLVKRTGEKVFLECVQDMDHENMFWYRQDPGLGLRLIYFSYDVKMKEKGDIPEGYSVSREKKERFSLILESASTNQTSMYLCTSRTGYTEAFFGQGTRLTVV.

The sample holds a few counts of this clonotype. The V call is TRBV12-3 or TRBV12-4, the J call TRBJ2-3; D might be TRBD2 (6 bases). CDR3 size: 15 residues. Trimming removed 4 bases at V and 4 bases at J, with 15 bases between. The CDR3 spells CASSSWAGPSDTQYF. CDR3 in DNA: TGTGCCAGCAGTTCATGGGCGGGGCCCTCAGATACGCAGTATTTT.

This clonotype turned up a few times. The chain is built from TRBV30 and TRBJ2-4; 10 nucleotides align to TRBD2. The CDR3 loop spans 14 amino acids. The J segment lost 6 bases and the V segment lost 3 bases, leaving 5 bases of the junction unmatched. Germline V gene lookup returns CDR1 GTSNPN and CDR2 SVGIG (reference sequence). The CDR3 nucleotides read TGTGCCTGGAGGCTAGCGGGAGCATTAAACATTCAGTACTTC. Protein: CAWRLAGALNIQYF.

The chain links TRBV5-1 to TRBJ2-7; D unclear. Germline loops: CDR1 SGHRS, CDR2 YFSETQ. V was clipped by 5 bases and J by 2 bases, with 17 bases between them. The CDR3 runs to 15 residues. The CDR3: CASRSGQSQAYEQYF. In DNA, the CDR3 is TGCGCCAGCAGATCGGGTCAGAGCCAGGCCTACGAGCAGTACTTC.

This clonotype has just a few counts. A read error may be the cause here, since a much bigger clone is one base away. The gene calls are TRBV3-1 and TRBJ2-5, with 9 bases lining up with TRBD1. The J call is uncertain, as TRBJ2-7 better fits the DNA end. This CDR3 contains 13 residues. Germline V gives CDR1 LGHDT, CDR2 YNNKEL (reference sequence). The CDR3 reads CASSRTGVNEQYF. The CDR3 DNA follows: TGTGCCAGCAGCCGGACAGGGGTCAACGAGCAGTACTTC.

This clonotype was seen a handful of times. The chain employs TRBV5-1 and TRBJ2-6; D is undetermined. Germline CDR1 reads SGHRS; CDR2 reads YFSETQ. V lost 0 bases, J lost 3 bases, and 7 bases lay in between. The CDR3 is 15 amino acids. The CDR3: CASSLAWDGANVLTF. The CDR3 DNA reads TGCGCCAGCAGCTTGGCCTGGGATGGGGCCAACGTCCTGACTTTC.

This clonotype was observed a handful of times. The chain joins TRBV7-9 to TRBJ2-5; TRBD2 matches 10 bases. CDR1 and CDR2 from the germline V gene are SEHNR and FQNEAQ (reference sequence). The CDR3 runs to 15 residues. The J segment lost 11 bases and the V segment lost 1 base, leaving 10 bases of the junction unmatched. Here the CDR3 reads CASSLVLAGVQEQYF. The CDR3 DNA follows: TGTGCCAGCAGCTTAGTTCTAGCGGGAGTCCAAGAGCAGTACTTC.

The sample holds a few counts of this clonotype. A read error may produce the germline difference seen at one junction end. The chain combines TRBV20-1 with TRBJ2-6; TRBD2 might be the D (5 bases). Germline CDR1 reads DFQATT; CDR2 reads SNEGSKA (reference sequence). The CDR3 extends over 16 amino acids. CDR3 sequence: CSASNEGLSGVNVLTF. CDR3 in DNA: TGCAGTGCTTCCAACGAAGGACTCTCTGGGGTCAACGTCCTGACTTTC.